What follows are 14 T cell receptor beta chains derived from one specimen sequenced in a study of spatial heterogeneity in lung cancer. As for time point: blood at routine non-recurrence follow-up after resection. Whole RNA, isolated from tumor, nontumor lung or frozen PBMC, was sequenced without prior sorting. Each CDR3 protein is one row after TCRdb ran MiXCR on the 5' RACE reads. Here the sample spans approximately 56,000 distinct CDR3 sequences, about 7.4% being singletons. The sample in question was PBMCs, obtained at follow-up. All receptors derive from a female donor with early-stage non-small cell lung cancer.

This chain uses TRBV5-1 with TRBJ2-3; 11 bases map to TRBD2. The CDR3 sequence is 17 residues long. Trimming took 3 bases from V and 1 from J; bases not matched to a gene: 7. CDR1 and CDR2 from the germline V gene are SGHRS and YFSETQ. CDR3 loop: CASSSASTSGGTDTQYF. In nucleotides, the CDR3 is TGCGCCAGCAGCTCCGCCTCGACTAGCGGGGGCACAGATACGCAGTATTTT.

The chain combines TRBV7-2 with TRBJ1-6; D unresolved. Germline assignment: CDR1 SGHTA and CDR2 FQGNSA. This CDR3 is built from 12 residues. The V end was cut by 6 bases, the J end by 11 bases, with 11 bases between. CDR3 nucleotide sequence: TGTGCCAGCAGGTTAAGTGAGGCACCCCTCCACTTT. Its protein is CASRLSEAPLHF.

V gene TRBV6-5 combines with J gene TRBJ2-5; D remains unclear. CDR1 MNHEY and CDR2 SVGAGI come from the germline V gene. The CDR3 is 16 amino acids. V gave up 4 bases and J gave up 5 bases, with 20 bases separating them. CDR3 region: CASSSYRVLARETQYF. As DNA, the CDR3 is TGTGCCAGCAGTTCTTACCGGGTCCTCGCCCGGGAGACCCAGTACTTC.

The table lists this clonotype with many counts. The gene calls are TRBV7-9 and TRBJ1-2, with D unclear. The CDR3 loop spans 15 amino acids. CDR1 is SEHNR, CDR2 FQNEAQ, per germline (reference sequence). The V and J ends lost 0 bases and 5 bases respectively, with 13 bases between them. As DNA, the CDR3 is TGTGCCAGCAGCTTAGCCCAGGTGGGGTCGTATGGCTACACCTTC. Protein: CASSLAQVGSYGYTF.

This clonotype was seen a few times. The rearrangement joins TRBV5-4 to TRBJ2-5; 9 nucleotides match TRBD2. Per the germline V gene, CDR1 is SGHNT and CDR2 is YYREEE (reference sequence). The CDR3 spans 17 residues. Trimming removed 0 bases from V and 4 bases from J; junction bases left unmatched: 10. The CDR3 reads CASSLAMAGGPRETQYF. The CDR3 DNA sequence: TGTGCCAGCAGCTTGGCGATGGCGGGGGGGCCTAGAGAGACCCAGTACTTC.

CDR3 sequence reads: CASRRQASRGYTF. The DNA of the CDR3 is TGTGCCAGCAGAAGACAGGCCAGTAGGGGCTACACCTTC. The rearrangement joins TRBV25-1 to TRBJ1-2; TRBD1 might be the D (6 bases). The CDR3 consists of 13 residues. Germline CDR1 MGHDK, CDR2 SYGVNS. V lost 6 bases and J 8 bases, leaving 16 bases between the germline ends.

There are many counts of this clonotype. V gene TRBV20-1 combines with J gene TRBJ1-4; D perhaps matches TRBD1 (5 bases). Trimming shortened V by 7 bases and J by 10 bases, and 10 bases separated the two germline ends. The CDR3 loop spans 10 amino acids. CDR1 is DFQATT and CDR2 is SNEGSKA in the germline V gene (reference sequence). The CDR3 bases are TGCAGTGTGAAGGGGCGAAAACTGTTTTTT. Protein: CSVKGRKLFF.

This clonotype showed up many times. The rearrangement uses TRBV4-1 and TRBJ2-2; D gene unclear. From germline, CDR1 is MGHRA and CDR2 YSYEKL. Deletions cut 4 bases from V and 3 bases from J, with 12 bases between. The CDR3 totals 15 residues. The DNA for the CDR3 is TGCGCCAGCAGCCCCTTCCCGACCTACACCGGGGAGCTGTTTTTT. Its protein product is CASSPFPTYTGELFF.

This clonotype has at least ten counts. This rearrangement joins TRBV4-1 to TRBJ2-3, with 9 bases identical to TRBD2. Per germline, CDR1 MGHRA and CDR2 YSYEKL. The CDR3 covers 17 residues. The trim removed 6 bases at V and 4 bases at J, leaving 14 bases unmatched. Here the CDR3 DNA reads TGCGCCAGCAGTCGCGGGGCTAGCGGGGATTTCGCAGATACGCAGTATTTT. Encoded protein: CASSRGASGDFADTQYF.

This clonotype occurred a few times. V gene TRBV6-2 or TRBV6-3 combines with J gene TRBJ2-7; a weak D match, TRBD2 (5 bases). Per the germline V gene, CDR1 is MNHEY and CDR2 is SVGEGT. CDR3 length equals 15 residues. With 7 bases removed from V and 3 bases from J, the gap between germline ends came to 19 bases. CDR3 sequence: CASKTGGVRSYEQYF. CDR3 nucleotides: TGTGCCAGCAAAACTGGAGGTGTTAGGAGCTACGAGCAGTACTTC.

The table lists this clonotype with a few counts. The chain carries TRBV5-1 and TRBJ2-3, with D uncertain. The CDR3 runs 12 residues. V gave up 0 bases and J gave up 2 bases, with 1 base separating them. Germline V CDR1 and CDR2: SGHRS, YFSETQ. The CDR3 bases are TGCGCCAGCAGCTTGGACACAGATACGCAGTATTTT. Translated: CASSLDTDTQYF.

V gene TRBV5-1 combines with J gene TRBJ1-1, with D possibly being TRBD1 (5 bases). The CDR3 consists of 14 residues. Germline V gives CDR1 SGHRS, CDR2 YFSETQ. The germline V and J ends were trimmed by 4 bases and 6 bases, with 16 bases remaining between them. The CDR3 DNA reads TGCGCCAGCAGCCCAGTAACGGGGGACCCTGAAGCTTTCTTT. Translation: CASSPVTGDPEAFF.

This clonotype showed up many times. V and J are TRBV18 and TRBJ1-1; 8 positions match TRBD1. Per germline, CDR1 KGHSH and CDR2 LQKENI. V lost 3 bases and J lost 0; bases outside the gene matches: 18. This CDR3 is 20 amino acids long. CDR3 nucleotide sequence: TGTGCCAGCTCACCTTTTCCAGTAACCGGACAGGGCTTGATGAACACTGAAGCTTTCTTT. This sequence encodes CASSPFPVTGQGLMNTEAFF.

This chain uses TRBV20-1 with TRBJ2-3, with TRBD1 identical over 8 bases. The V segment lost 6 bases and the J segment 2 bases; nucleotides outside the gene matches: 10. CDR1 is DFQATT, CDR2 SNEGSKA, per germline (reference sequence). The length of the CDR3 is 15 residues. CDR3 loop: CSAAPPRGLTDTQYF. The CDR3 nucleotides are TGCAGTGCAGCCCCTCCCAGGGGGCTCACAGATACGCAGTATTTT.